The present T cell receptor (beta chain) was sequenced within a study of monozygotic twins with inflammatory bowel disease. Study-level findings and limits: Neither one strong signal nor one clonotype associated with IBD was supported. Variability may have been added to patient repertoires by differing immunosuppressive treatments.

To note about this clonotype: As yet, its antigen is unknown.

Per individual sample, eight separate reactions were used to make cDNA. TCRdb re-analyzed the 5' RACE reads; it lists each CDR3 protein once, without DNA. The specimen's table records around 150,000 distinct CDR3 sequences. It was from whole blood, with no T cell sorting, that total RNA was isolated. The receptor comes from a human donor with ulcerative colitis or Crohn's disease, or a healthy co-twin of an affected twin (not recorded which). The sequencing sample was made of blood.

The CDR3 protein is CASRPGHRMSEQFF. This chain links TRBV5-1 with TRBJ2-1; with no DNA, the TCRdb D assignment of TRBD1 cannot be verified. Germline V gives CDR1 SGHRS, CDR2 YFSETQ. This CDR3 has 14 residues.